The sequence of this T cell receptor (beta chain) was determined in a study of cytomegalovirus exposure and HLA in healthy donors. Study background: About four fifths of around 390 genotyped donors fell in the Caucasian-associated ancestry cluster.

The PCR contained 60 Vbeta and 13 Jbeta primers. Only in-frame clones appear in the TCRdb table, and some are missing; sequencing was by immunoSEQ multiplex PCR. The sample holds about 150,000 clones, just over 75% seen once. Sequencing used PBMCs. This receptor was obtained from a man aged 35 to 55 in good health and CMV-seronegative.

The CDR3 DNA is TGTGCCAGCAGTCCATCCGACAGGGGAACTAATGAAAAACTGTTTTTT. Translation gives CASSPSDRGTNEKLFF. This chain joins TRBV28 and TRBJ1-4, with TRBD1 identical over 8 bases. V was pared by 5 bases and J by 1 base, with 6 bases of the junction left unmatched. Germline CDR1 reads MDHEN; CDR2 reads SYDVKM. There are 16 residues in the CDR3.